Presented here are 30 T cell receptor beta chains from one specimen sequenced in a study of CD8 T cells in ankylosing spondylitis. TCRdb re-analysed the 5' RACE reads in MiXCR, keeping a single row per CDR3 protein. The profile shows about 240,000 distinct CDR3 sequences, roughly 10% of them singletons. The source material was blood, either unsorted or a sorted T cell fraction (not recorded which). The receptors here all came from a male donor with ankylosing spondylitis or in good health (not recorded which).

Ten or more counts support this clonotype. This chain joins TRBV3-1 and TRBJ2-1; D possibly corresponds to TRBD2 (5 bases). The CDR3 covers 14 residues. Germline V gene lookup returns CDR1 LGHDT and CDR2 YNNKEL (reference sequence). With 2 bases removed from V and 3 bases from J, the gap between germline ends came to 8 bases. In DNA form, the CDR3 reads TGTGCCAGCAGCCAACCACGGGACTACAATGAGCAGTTCTTC. This encodes CASSQPRDYNEQFF.

Details on this clonotype: The junction and the germline gene differ at one end; a read error may be behind it. The V gene is TRBV13, the J gene TRBJ1-1, with D perhaps matching TRBD1 (5 bases). This CDR3 is 12 amino acids long. Germline loops: CDR1 PRHDT, CDR2 FYEKMQ (reference sequence). In DNA, the CDR3 is TGTGTCAGCAGAAGACAGTTCACTGAAGCTTTCTTT. This codes for CVSRRQFTEAFF.

In this sample, this clonotype turned up many times. The chain carries TRBV11-2 and TRBJ2-7, with 12 bases that match TRBD2. After removal of 7 bases from V and 6 bases from J, the junction contained 16 bases not matched to a gene. The germline V gene encodes CDR1 SGHAT and CDR2 FQNNGV. There are 17 residues in the CDR3. The CDR3 bases are TGTGCCAGCACTCGATCGGGGGCTAGCGGGAGGGAAAGCGAGCAGTACTTC. As protein: CASTRSGASGRESEQYF.

This clonotype has ten or more counts. The V gene is TRBV5-5, the J gene TRBJ2-1, with 9 positions matching TRBD1. V lost 4 bases, J lost 4 bases, and 9 bases stayed unmatched. Germline-derived CDR1 and CDR2 are SGHKS and YYEKEE (reference sequence). This CDR3 is 16 amino acids long. CDR3 DNA: TGTGCCAGCAGCCACCGGTGGGGGACAGGGTACAATGAGCAGTTCTTC. This gives the protein CASSHRWGTGYNEQFF.

At least ten counts were recorded for this clonotype. The chain combines TRBV3-1 with TRBJ1-3; D is ambiguous. V was cut by 1 base and J by 0 bases, with 13 bases left in between. CDR1 and CDR2 (germline): LGHDT, YNNKEL (reference sequence). The CDR3 contains 17 residues. CDR3 in amino acids: CASSQGRRQFSGNTIYF. The CDR3 DNA sequence: TGTGCCAGCAGCCAAGGAAGACGTCAGTTCTCTGGAAACACCATATATTTT.

Only a few counts were recorded for this clonotype. The chain uses TRBV15 and TRBJ1-2, with TRBD1 matching 11 bases. Per the germline V gene, CDR1 is LNHNV and CDR2 is YYDKDF (reference sequence). Germline trimming cut 3 bases from V and 4 bases from J; bases unmatched to any gene: 4. The CDR3 totals 15 residues. Here the CDR3 DNA reads TGTGCCACCAGCAGGGACAGGGGGCAGATCTATGGCTACACCTTC. This encodes CATSRDRGQIYGYTF.

In this sample, this clonotype turned up many times. The chain joins TRBV5-4 to TRBJ2-1, with 8 nucleotides matching TRBD1. Trimming at V came to 4 bases and at J to 3 bases, leaving 6 bases not matched to a gene. The CDR3 runs to 15 residues. Per the germline V gene, CDR1 is SGHNT and CDR2 is YYREEE (reference sequence). This chain's CDR3 is CASSLKTGDYNEQFF. CDR3 in DNA: TGTGCCAGCAGCCTTAAGACAGGGGACTACAATGAGCAGTTCTTC.

The V call is TRBV9, the J call TRBJ2-1, with TRBD2 as a possible D gene (6 bases). This CDR3 contains 13 residues. Germline loops: CDR1 SGDLS, CDR2 YYNGEE. The V end was cut by 3 bases, the J end by 9 bases, with 13 bases between. The CDR3 here is CASSEGTLGEQFF. The CDR3, as DNA: TGTGCCAGCAGCGAGGGGACTTTAGGTGAGCAGTTCTTC.

This clonotype has at least ten counts. The rearrangement links TRBV20-1 to TRBJ2-5, with 7 bases matching TRBD2. The CDR3 sequence is 16 residues long. The germline CDR1 and CDR2 sequences are DFQATT and SNEGSKA (reference sequence). The junction had 10 bases not matched to a gene; V was cut back by 3 bases and J by 0 bases. The CDR3 protein is CSASLASGFNQETQYF. CDR3 DNA sequence: TGCAGTGCTAGTTTAGCTAGCGGATTTAACCAAGAGACCCAGTACTTC.

The chain is built from TRBV18 and TRBJ2-7, with a tentative D call TRBD2 (6 bases). Germline V gene sequence: CDR1 KGHSH, CDR2 LQKENI. This CDR3 has 13 residues. V lost 5 bases, J lost 0 bases, and 8 bases lay in between. The CDR3 nucleotides are TGTGCCAGCTCAGCGGGGAACTCCTACGAGCAGTACTTC. It specifies CASSAGNSYEQYF.

This clonotype was recorded many times. The rearrangement uses TRBV29-1 and TRBJ2-7; TRBD1 matches 9 bases. The junction had 9 bases not matched to a gene; V was cut back by 6 bases and J by 12 bases. This CDR3 has 11 residues. The germline V gene has CDR1 SQVTM and CDR2 ANQGSEA. For the CDR3, the DNA is TGCAGCGTACATATCGGGACAGGGCTGTACTTC. Protein: CSVHIGTGLYF.

This clonotype was found many times. The rearrangement links TRBV7-8 to TRBJ2-1; D may match TRBD1 or TRBD2 (5 bases each). The germline V gene has CDR1 SGHVS and CDR2 FQNEAQ. Trimming pared 1 base from V and 9 bases from J, leaving 13 bases between. CDR3 length: 14 amino acids. Written as DNA, the CDR3 is TGTGCCAGCAGCTTAGGGGGGAAGCAGGCTGAGCAGTTCTTC. The encoded protein is CASSLGGKQAEQFF.

This clonotype turned up a few times. The chain carries TRBV3-1 and TRBJ2-1; 7 bases match TRBD2. The germline V gene has CDR1 LGHDT and CDR2 YNNKEL (reference sequence). The CDR3 spans 15 residues. V shed 1 base, J shed 6 bases, and the junction held 6 bases outside the gene matches. This CDR3 is CASSQGTSELNEQFF. For the CDR3, the DNA is TGTGCCAGCAGCCAAGGAACTAGCGAACTCAATGAGCAGTTCTTC.

This clonotype was picked up many times. V is TRBV5-1 and J is TRBJ2-6; D not resolved. The CDR3 is 15 amino acids. Trimming removed 0 bases from V and 4 bases from J, with 8 bases in between. Germline V gene lookup returns CDR1 SGHRS and CDR2 YFSETQ. CDR3 DNA sequence: TGCGCCAGCAGCTTGGATCTCTCCGGGGCCAACGTCCTGACTTTC. This encodes CASSLDLSGANVLTF.

This clonotype has at least ten counts. The CDR3 DNA reads as TGCGCCAGCAGCTTGGAACGGGGGTCCCTATCCAATGAGCAGTTCTTC. Translation: CASSLERGSLSNEQFF. The chain recombines TRBV5-1 with TRBJ2-1; D is perhaps TRBD2 (6 bases). The ends were cut back, 0 bases at V and 6 bases at J, with 16 bases in the middle. The length of the CDR3 is 16 residues. Germline V lookup: CDR1 SGHRS, CDR2 YFSETQ.

This clonotype came up a few times. This chain connects TRBV2 to TRBJ2-7; 8 bases align to TRBD1. Germline V gene lookup returns CDR1 SNHLY and CDR2 FYNNEI. The CDR3 is 14 amino acids. After removal of 11 bases from V and 2 bases from J, the junction contained 11 bases not matched to a gene. The CDR3 reads CAGKRAGGPYEQYF. The CDR3 region has the DNA TGTGCCGGCAAGAGGGCAGGGGGCCCCTACGAGCAGTACTTC.

This clonotype has ten or more counts. The chain couples TRBV7-8 to TRBJ2-7; D is ambiguous. The V end was cut by 2 bases, the J end by 3 bases, with 20 bases between. The CDR3 is 17 amino acids. Germline assignment: CDR1 SGHVS and CDR2 FQNEAQ. CDR3 region: CASSLSTDQFLYYEQYF. Written as DNA, the CDR3 is TGTGCCAGCAGCTTAAGTACAGACCAATTCCTATACTACGAGCAGTACTTC.

This clonotype was observed a single time. The chain employs TRBV19 and TRBJ2-4, with TRBD2 matching 9 bases. Trimming at V came to 3 bases and at J to 3 bases, leaving 6 bases not matched to a gene. CDR3 size: 16 residues. Germline V gives CDR1 LNHDA, CDR2 SQIVND (reference sequence). The CDR3, as DNA: TGTGCCAGTAGTATTCGGTCTAGCGGGAACAAAAACATTCAGTACTTC. Residues: CASSIRSSGNKNIQYF.

V is TRBV7-2 and J is TRBJ1-5; D ambiguous. Germline CDR1 SGHTA, CDR2 FQGNSA. Trimming removed 3 bases from V and 3 bases from J, with 3 bases in between. The CDR3 loop spans 12 amino acids. The DNA for the CDR3 is TGTGCCAGCAGCTTTTACAATCAGCCCCAGCATTTT. Encoded protein: CASSFYNQPQHF.

The V and J genes are TRBV18 and TRBJ2-7; possibly TRBD1 or TRBD2 for D (7 bases each). The CDR3 has 16 residues. Germline CDR1 is KGHSH and CDR2 is LQKENI. V shed 4 bases and J shed 3 bases, with 19 bases lying between them. As DNA, the CDR3 is TGTGCCAGCTCACTACCACGGGGAGGGGGCCTCTACGAGCAGTACTTC. Translating gives CASSLPRGGGLYEQYF. Full variable domain (remainder filled in from reference TRBV18 and TRBJ2-7): NAGVMQNPRHLVRRRGQEARLRCSPMKGHSHVYWYRQLPEEGLKFMVYLQKENIIDESGMPKERFSAEFPKEGPSILRIQQVVRGDSAAYFCASSLPRGGGLYEQYFGPGTRLTVT.

This clonotype was observed once. CDR3 sequence reads: CASSDSITGGDEQFF. The DNA of the CDR3 is TGTGCCAGCAGTGACTCTATTACGGGTGGAGATGAGCAGTTCTTC. This chain joins TRBV6-4 and TRBJ2-1; D gene uncertain. This CDR3 spans 15 amino acids. The germline gives CDR1 MRHNA, CDR2 SNTAGT. V was shortened by 0 bases and J by 8 bases, with 14 bases between the two germline ends.

This clonotype showed up many times. This chain joins TRBV20-1 and TRBJ2-1, with 9 nucleotides matching TRBD2. Germline assignment: CDR1 DFQATT and CDR2 SNEGSKA (reference sequence). The CDR3 runs to 16 residues. V trimming: 0 bases; J trimming: 10 bases; junction bases outside the gene matches: 13. The CDR3 here is CSARDPALAGGSEQFF. CDR3 DNA: TGCAGTGCTAGAGATCCCGCCTTGGCGGGAGGGTCCGAGCAGTTCTTC.

This chain joins TRBV3-1 and TRBJ2-3; 9 nucleotides line up with TRBD2. The V gene's germline CDR1 is LGHDT and CDR2 YNNKEL (reference sequence). The CDR3 has 16 amino acids. Unmatched junction bases numbered 11, after V lost 4 bases and J lost 6 bases. The CDR3 sequence is CASSPAIAGERDTQYF. The CDR3 DNA reads as TGTGCCAGCAGCCCGGCTATAGCGGGGGAACGGGATACGCAGTATTTT.

This clonotype was seen ten or more times. The J gene is TRBJ2-1, the V gene TRBV20-1, with D perhaps TRBD1 (5 bases). The length of the CDR3 is 17 residues. Germline values: CDR1 DFQATT, CDR2 SNEGSKA (reference sequence). Trimming shortened V by 6 bases and J by 0 bases, and 21 bases separated the two germline ends. CDR3 coding DNA: TGCAGTGCGGACACAAGTGGGCCTGACAGCTCCTACAATGAGCAGTTCTTC. Its protein product is CSADTSGPDSSYNEQFF.

The chain couples TRBV5-1 to TRBJ2-1, with 7 positions matching TRBD2. J gave up 5 bases and V 2 bases, and 4 bases lay outside the gene matches. The germline gives CDR1 SGHRS, CDR2 YFSETQ. The CDR3 totals 14 residues. CDR3 DNA sequence: TGCGCCAGCAGCTTACTAGCGCCTAACAATGAGCAGTTCTTC. Protein sequence: CASSLLAPNNEQFF. Full variable domain (missing parts from reference TRBV5-1 and TRBJ2-1): KAGVTQTPRYLIKTRGQQVTLSCSPISGHRSVSWYQQTPGQGLQFLFEYFSETQRNKGNFPGRFSGRQFSNSRSEMNVSTLELGDSALYLCASSLLAPNNEQFFGPGTRLTVL.

This clonotype was found many times. The rearrangement uses TRBV7-3 and TRBJ2-4; the D gene could be TRBD1 or TRBD2 (5 bases each). The germline CDR1 and CDR2 sequences are SGHTA and FQGTGA. The CDR3 length is 13 residues. The ends were cut back, 6 bases at V and 16 bases at J, with 22 bases in the middle. The CDR3 sequence: CASSPGRNRELYF. In DNA form, the CDR3 reads TGTGCCAGCAGTCCAGGGAGAAACCGGGAATTATACTTC.

In this sample, this clonotype turned up many times. The V gene is TRBV3-1, the J gene TRBJ2-3, with 10 bases aligning to TRBD2. V gave up 1 base and J gave up 6 bases; unmatched junction bases: 1. CDR1 LGHDT and CDR2 YNNKEL come from the germline V gene (reference sequence). The CDR3 is made up of 14 amino acids. The CDR3 region has the DNA TGTGCCAGCAGCCAAGGGACTAGCGGTGATACGCAGTATTTT. Translation gives CASSQGTSGDTQYF.

This clonotype was seen ten or more times. The V call is TRBV25-1, the J call TRBJ2-7; D gene ambiguous. CDR3 size: 13 residues. Deletions cut 4 bases from V and 0 bases from J, with 7 bases between. Per the germline V gene, CDR1 is MGHDK and CDR2 is SYGVNS. The CDR3 is CASSVDNSYEQYF. The CDR3 region has the DNA TGTGCCAGCAGTGTTGACAACTCCTACGAGCAGTACTTC.

The V and J genes are TRBV29-1 and TRBJ2-1; no definite D call. Per the germline V gene, CDR1 is SQVTM and CDR2 is ANQGSEA. Trimming stripped 3 bases from V and 0 bases from J, with 12 bases between. The CDR3 is 15 amino acids. CDR3 nucleotides: TGCAGCGTTGAGCTCGCAGAGTCCTCCTACAATGAGCAGTTCTTC. Its protein is CSVELAESSYNEQFF.

This clonotype has a count of ten or more. The J gene is TRBJ2-3, the V gene TRBV5-1, with 7 nucleotides matching TRBD2. The germline gives CDR1 SGHRS, CDR2 YFSETQ. V was pared by 0 bases and J by 1 base, with 8 bases of the junction left unmatched. The length of the CDR3 is 17 residues. CDR3: CASSLAGGSAGTDTQYF. DNA for the CDR3: TGCGCCAGCAGCTTGGCCGGGGGGTCCGCGGGCACAGATACGCAGTATTTT.